Below, one TCR beta chain is given with its context. Its specificity is not known. This entry belongs to a study of T-cell reconstitution after alpha-beta-depleted transplantation in children. Study results and limitations: By about two months after transplant, alpha-beta T cells reportedly arose from several hundred graft clones that had expanded. The main origin of T-cell counts and diversity one year after transplant was newly produced T cells. For some patients, TCRbeta diversity was high at day 60 because of recipient T cells and thymic progenitors that survived.

V gave up 4 bases and J gave up 3 bases, with 13 bases separating them. The CDR3 is made up of 14 amino acids. Germline-derived CDR1 and CDR2 are SGHKS and YYEKEE (reference sequence). Using unique molecular identifiers, the investigators prepared the TCRbeta library. TCRdb re-analysed the PCR reads in MiXCR, keeping a single row per CDR3 protein. The data contain about a million distinct CDR3 sequences, roughly 29% of them singletons. This chain connects TRBV5-5 to TRBJ2-5; D unclear. This sample comprised PBMCs, mostly from graft donor cells, obtained 360 days after TCRalphabeta/CD19-depleted stem cell transplant. This sequence was found in a boy in the first two years of life who had a stem cell transplant for SCID, so the T cells may come from the graft donor. CDR3 DNA sequence: TGTGCCAGCAGCCCTCCAACGACCGAAGAGACCCAGTACTTC. It encodes CASSPPTTEETQYF.